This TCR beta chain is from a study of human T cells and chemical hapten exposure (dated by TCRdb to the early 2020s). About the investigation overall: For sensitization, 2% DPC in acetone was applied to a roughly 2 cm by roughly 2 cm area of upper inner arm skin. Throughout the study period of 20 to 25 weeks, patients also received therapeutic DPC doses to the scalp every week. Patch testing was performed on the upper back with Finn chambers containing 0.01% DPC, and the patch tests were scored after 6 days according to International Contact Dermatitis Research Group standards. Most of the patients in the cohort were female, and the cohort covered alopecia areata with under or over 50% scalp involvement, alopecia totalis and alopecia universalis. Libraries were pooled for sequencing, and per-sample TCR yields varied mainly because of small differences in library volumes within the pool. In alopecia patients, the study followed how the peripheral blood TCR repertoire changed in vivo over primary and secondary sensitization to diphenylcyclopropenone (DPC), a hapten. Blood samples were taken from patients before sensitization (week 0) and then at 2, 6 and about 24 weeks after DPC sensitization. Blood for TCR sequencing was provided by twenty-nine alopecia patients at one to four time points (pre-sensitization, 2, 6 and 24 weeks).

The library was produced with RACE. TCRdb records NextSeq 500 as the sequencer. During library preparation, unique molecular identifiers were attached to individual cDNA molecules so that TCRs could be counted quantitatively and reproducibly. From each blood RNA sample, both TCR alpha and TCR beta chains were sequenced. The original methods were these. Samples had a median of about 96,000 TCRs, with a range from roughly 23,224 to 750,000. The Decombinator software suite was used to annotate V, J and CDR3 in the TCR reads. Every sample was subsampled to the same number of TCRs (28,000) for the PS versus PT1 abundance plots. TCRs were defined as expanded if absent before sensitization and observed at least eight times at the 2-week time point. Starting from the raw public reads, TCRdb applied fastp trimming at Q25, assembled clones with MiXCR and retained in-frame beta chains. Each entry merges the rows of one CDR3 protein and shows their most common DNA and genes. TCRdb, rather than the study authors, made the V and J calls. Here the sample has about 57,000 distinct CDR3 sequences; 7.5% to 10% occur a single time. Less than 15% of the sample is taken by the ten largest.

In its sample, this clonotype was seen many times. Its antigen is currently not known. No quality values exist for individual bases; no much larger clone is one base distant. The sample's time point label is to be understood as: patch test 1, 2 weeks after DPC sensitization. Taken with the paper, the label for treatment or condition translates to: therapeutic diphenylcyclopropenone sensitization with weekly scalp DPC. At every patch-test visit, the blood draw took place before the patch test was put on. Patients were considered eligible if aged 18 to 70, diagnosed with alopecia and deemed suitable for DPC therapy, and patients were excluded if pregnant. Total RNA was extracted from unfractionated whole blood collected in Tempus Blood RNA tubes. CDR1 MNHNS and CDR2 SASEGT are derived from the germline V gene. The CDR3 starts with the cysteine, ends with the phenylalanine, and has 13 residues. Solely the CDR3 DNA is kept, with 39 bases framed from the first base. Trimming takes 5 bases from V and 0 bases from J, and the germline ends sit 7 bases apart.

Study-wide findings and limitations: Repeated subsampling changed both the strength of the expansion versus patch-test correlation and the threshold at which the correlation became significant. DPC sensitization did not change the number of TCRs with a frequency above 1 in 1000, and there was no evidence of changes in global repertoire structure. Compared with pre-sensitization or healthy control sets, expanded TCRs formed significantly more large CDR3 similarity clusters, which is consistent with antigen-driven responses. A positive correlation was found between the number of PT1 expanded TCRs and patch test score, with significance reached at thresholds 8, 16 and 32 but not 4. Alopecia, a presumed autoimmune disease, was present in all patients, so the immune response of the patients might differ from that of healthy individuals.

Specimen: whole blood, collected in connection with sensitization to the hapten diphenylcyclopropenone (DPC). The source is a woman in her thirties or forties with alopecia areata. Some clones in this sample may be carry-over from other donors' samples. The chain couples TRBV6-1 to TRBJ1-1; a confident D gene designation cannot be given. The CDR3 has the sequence CASSQYLNTEAFF. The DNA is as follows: TGTGCCAGCAGTCAATACTTGAACACTGAAGCTTTCTTT.